This entry describes one T cell receptor (beta chain). No antigen is known for it. Each TCR beta cDNA library carried unique molecular identifiers. TCRdb reprocessed the PCR reads with MiXCR, giving one entry per CDR3 protein. Altogether about 540,000 distinct CDR3 sequences are present, 30% to 40% being singletons, with the ten largest covering approximately 6%. This sample is drawn from a study of post-analysis software for immune sequencing data. Study details: Recorded subtypes: relapsing-remitting, secondary progressive, progressive-relapsing; some patients unannotated.

Overall study results and limits: Compared with controls, patients showed significantly lower normalized Chao1 diversity. Strong co-clustering by F measure was evident for samples that had been prepared in the same batch.

The sequenced sample was blood. The sequence derives from a girl aged 2-17 years with multiple sclerosis.

The CDR3 protein is CASTLGGRDDSPLHF. DNA for the CDR3: TGTGCCAGTACCCTCGGAGGCAGGGACGACTCACCCCTCCACTTT. The chain employs TRBV19 and TRBJ1-6, with D perhaps TRBD1 (5 bases). Germline V gives CDR1 LNHDA, CDR2 SQIVND (reference sequence). CDR3 size: 15 residues. The germline V and J ends were trimmed by 7 bases and 10 bases, with 20 bases remaining between them.